Presented here are 32 T cell receptor beta chains from one specimen sequenced in a study of response to subunit inactivated influenza vaccine listed by TCRdb under 2018. Libraries were constructed by RT-PCR. The sample was run on an Illumina HiSeq 2500. TCRdb itself trimmed the public reads at Q25 with fastp, ran MiXCR and retained productive beta chains. Each record represents a unique CDR3 protein, reported with the most common genes and DNA among its rows. This sample gives approximately 200,000 distinct CDR3 sequences in total; under 15% of them show up just once. The ten biggest clones cover 26% of the sample. The specimen comprised CD8+ T cells sorted from PBMCs, sampled less than 6 days after vaccination. These receptors came from a man aged 50-60 years who received an inactivated influenza vaccine. Donor details come from another sample of the same person, matched by shared clones.

This clonotype was found a few times. This chain joins TRBV5-5 and TRBJ2-7, with D unresolved. Germline V gives CDR1 SGHKS, CDR2 YYEKEE (reference sequence). This CDR3 region has 15 residues. Trimming removed 0 bases from V and 0 bases from J, with 10 bases in between. CDR3 nucleotide sequence: TGTGCCAGCAGCTTGGTGGCCAGCCCCTCCTACGAGCAGTACTTC. Translating it yields CASSLVASPSYEQYF.

The chain links TRBV6-1 to TRBJ2-1; D could derive from TRBD1 or TRBD2 (5 bases each). CDR3 length equals 14 residues. The germline CDR1 and CDR2 sequences are MNHNS and SASEGT. Trimming pared 5 bases from V and 5 bases from J, leaving 13 bases between. CDR3 protein: CASSRIGTDNEQFF. The CDR3 region has the DNA TGTGCCAGCAGTCGGATCGGGACGGACAATGAGCAGTTCTTC.

About this clonotype: At one end, the junction sequence differs from germline, possibly due to a read error. The V call is TRBV27, the J call TRBJ1-2; TRBD1 agrees at 8 bases. This CDR3 has 13 amino acids. From germline, CDR1 is MNHEY and CDR2 SMNVEV (reference sequence). The CDR3 nucleotides read TGTGCCAGCAGTTCCGTATACAGGGGGGACGTCTCCTTC. This translates into CASSSVYRGDVSF.

Details on this clonotype: Compared with germline, one end of the junction differs, possibly owing to a read error. This sequence joins TRBV15 and TRBJ1-5, with D perhaps matching TRBD1 (6 bases). This CDR3 has 14 residues. Germline V gives CDR1 LNHNV, CDR2 YYDKDF (reference sequence). CDR3 sequence (DNA): TGTGCCACCCGCAGGGGAAATAGCAATCAGCCCCAGCATTTT. Residues: CATRRGNSNQPQHF.

The chain combines TRBV29-1 with TRBJ2-7; no definite D call. Trimming left V 3 bases short and J 6 bases short, with 12 bases between. Germline V CDR1 and CDR2: SQVTM, ANQGSEA. CDR3 length: 12 residues. CDR3 amino acids: CSVETFGPEQYF. DNA of the CDR3: TGCAGCGTTGAGACGTTTGGGCCCGAGCAGTACTTC.

This chain joins TRBV6-1 and TRBJ1-5; D call uncertain. The V gene's germline CDR1 is MNHNS and CDR2 SASEGT. The CDR3 has 13 amino acids. With 10 bases removed from V and 1 base from J, the gap between germline ends came to 11 bases. The CDR3 is CAIAPTSNQPQHF. In nucleotides, the CDR3 is TGTGCCATCGCCCCCACAAGCAATCAGCCCCAGCATTTT.

This clonotype was recorded a few times. The genes are TRBV9 and TRBJ2-5; TRBD2 agrees at 12 bases. The CDR3 spans 15 residues. V shed 4 bases, J shed 5 bases, and the junction held 6 bases outside the gene matches. Germline CDR1 reads SGDLS; CDR2 reads YYNGEE. Here the CDR3 DNA reads TGTGCCAGCAGCTTCTCCGGGACTAGCGGGGAGACCCAGTACTTC. Translating gives CASSFSGTSGETQYF.

The genes are TRBV4-2 and TRBJ1-2; no definite D call. The V gene's germline CDR1 is LGHNA and CDR2 YNFKEQ. Trimming took off 4 bases at V and 1 base at J, with 19 bases between the two ends. CDR3 length: 17 amino acids. As DNA, the CDR3 is TGTGCCAGCAGCCTCCTCAAGGGAAGGGTGGATAACTATGGCTACACCTTC. This sequence encodes CASSLLKGRVDNYGYTF.

The rearrangement joins TRBV7-9 to TRBJ2-1, with TRBD2 identical over 14 bases. This CDR3 region has 17 residues. CDR1 and CDR2 from the germline V gene are SEHNR and FQNEAQ (reference sequence). J gave up 8 bases and V 5 bases, and 11 bases lay outside the gene matches. The CDR3 DNA reads as TGTGCCAGCAGCCGGGGGACTAGCGGGAGAAAGATTGATGAGCAGTTCTTC. Amino acid sequence: CASSRGTSGRKIDEQFF.

This clonotype has only a few counts. This rearrangement joins TRBV7-9 to TRBJ1-1, with a weak D call TRBD1 (6 bases). V was cut by 5 bases and J by 4 bases, with 17 bases left in between. Germline lookup yields CDR1 SEHNR and CDR2 FQNEAQ (reference sequence). The CDR3 runs 15 residues. The chain's CDR3 is CASSHPLQGSTEAFF. Written as DNA, the CDR3 is TGTGCCAGCAGCCATCCCTTACAGGGATCCACTGAAGCTTTCTTT.

This clonotype was seen a handful of times. The chain recombines TRBV6-5 with TRBJ1-2; D unresolved. The CDR3 loop spans 17 amino acids. Germline V lookup: CDR1 MNHEY, CDR2 SVGAGI. With 4 bases removed from V and 4 bases from J, the gap between germline ends came to 22 bases. CDR3 sequence: CASSSDRSSGLVYGYTF. The CDR3 nucleotides are TGTGCCAGCAGTTCGGACCGTTCCAGTGGGCTGGTCTATGGCTACACCTTC.

This clonotype has only a few counts. This chain connects TRBV6-2 or TRBV6-3 to TRBJ1-2; no firm D call. Germline V gene data show CDR1 as MNHEY and CDR2 as SVGEGT. The CDR3 spans 15 residues. V was trimmed by 2 bases and J by 3 bases, leaving 13 bases between them. The CDR3 region has the DNA TGTGCCAGCAGTTACAACAAACCTGGGGACTATGGCTACACCTTC. This encodes CASSYNKPGDYGYTF.

This clonotype was counted between two and nine times. V and J are TRBV9 and TRBJ2-2; TRBD1 aligns across 10 bases. There are 17 residues in the CDR3. Per the germline V gene, CDR1 is SGDLS and CDR2 is YYNGEE. V lost 3 bases and J lost 6; bases outside the gene matches: 11. The CDR3 region has the DNA TGTGCCAGCAGCGCTCCGGGACAGGGGATCGTGTCCGGGGAGCTGTTTTTT. This codes for CASSAPGQGIVSGELFF.

Ten or more counts support this clonotype. J is TRBJ2-7 and V is TRBV3-1, with a weak D call TRBD1 (6 bases). The CDR3 covers 15 residues. Trimming took off 0 bases at V and 9 bases at J, with 18 bases between the two ends. Germline loops: CDR1 LGHDT, CDR2 YNNKEL (reference sequence). This CDR3 reads CASSQDLDSLSLQYF. In nucleotides, the CDR3 is TGTGCCAGCAGCCAAGATTTGGACAGTCTCTCCTTGCAGTACTTC.

The chain has TRBV11-1 and TRBJ2-6; 10 bases match TRBD1. The trim removed 3 bases at V and 2 bases at J, leaving 10 bases unmatched. The germline V gene encodes CDR1 SGHAT and CDR2 FQDESV (reference sequence). This CDR3 contains 19 residues. The CDR3 DNA reads as TGTGCCAGCAGCTTGGGGCTGGGACAGGGGCAAGCTGGGGCCAACGTCCTGACTTTC. Protein sequence: CASSLGLGQGQAGANVLTF.

The chain links TRBV7-9 to TRBJ2-5; D may be TRBD1 (6 bases). Germline values: CDR1 SEHNR, CDR2 FQNEAQ (reference sequence). V was trimmed by 0 bases and J by 4 bases, leaving 15 bases between them. The CDR3 sequence is 16 residues long. The CDR3 sequence is CASSLAQGPYRETQYF. The CDR3 nucleotides are TGTGCCAGCAGCTTAGCGCAGGGGCCATATCGAGAGACCCAGTACTTC.

This clonotype has more than one count but fewer than ten. The genes are TRBV6-1 and TRBJ2-7; the match to TRBD1 covers 9 bases. This CDR3 has 17 amino acids. Per the germline V gene, CDR1 is MNHNS and CDR2 is SASEGT. V lost 6 bases to trimming and J lost 0 bases; unmatched junction nucleotides: 12. As DNA, the CDR3 is TGTGCCAGCAGGGGAATTGCACGGGACAGGGCCTCCTACGAGCAGTACTTC. It specifies CASRGIARDRASYEQYF.

This sequence joins TRBV2 and TRBJ2-7; TRBD1 aligns across 11 bases. After removal of 3 bases from V and 6 bases from J, the junction contained 4 bases not matched to a gene. Germline loops: CDR1 SNHLY, CDR2 FYNNEI. The CDR3 has 14 amino acids. This chain's CDR3 is CASSEDRGQGEQYF. CDR3 coding DNA: TGTGCCAGCAGTGAGGACAGGGGGCAGGGCGAGCAGTACTTC.

The chain joins TRBV4-1 to TRBJ2-3; perhaps TRBD1 as D (5 bases). V dropped 4 bases and J dropped 10 bases, with 18 bases sitting between them. The CDR3 covers 14 residues. Germline CDR1 reads MGHRA; CDR2 reads YSYEKL. CDR3 loop: CASSPEEGRVAQYF. The CDR3 DNA sequence: TGCGCCAGCAGCCCCGAAGAAGGCAGGGTGGCGCAGTATTTT.

The chain has TRBV10-3 and TRBJ2-7; D might be TRBD1 or TRBD2, each matching 5 bases. CDR3 length: 13 residues. Germline CDR1 ENHRY, CDR2 SYGVKD. Trimming removed 6 bases at V and 7 bases at J, with 16 bases between. This CDR3 is CAIRGEPGGEQYF. The CDR3 region has the DNA TGTGCCATCAGGGGGGAGCCTGGGGGTGAGCAGTACTTC.

The chain carries TRBV10-3 and TRBJ2-2, with D perhaps assigned TRBD1 or TRBD2 (5 bases each). The germline V and J ends were trimmed by 0 bases and 7 bases, with 15 bases remaining between them. The CDR3 runs to 16 residues. The V gene's germline CDR1 is ENHRY and CDR2 SYGVKD. This CDR3 reads CAISESGRGDGGELFF. The CDR3 DNA is TGTGCCATCAGTGAGTCGGGACGGGGAGATGGCGGGGAGCTGTTTTTT.

This clonotype was observed a few times. The chain links TRBV9 to TRBJ2-7; 9 bases are shared with TRBD1. J gave up 2 bases and V 3 bases, and 9 bases lay outside the gene matches. The CDR3 is 16 amino acids. Per the germline V gene, CDR1 is SGDLS and CDR2 is YYNGEE. Here the CDR3 DNA reads TGTGCCAGCAGCGCACGCCGGACAGGGGACCCCTACGAGCAGTACTTC. Amino acids: CASSARRTGDPYEQYF.

This clonotype turned up a few times. The chain couples TRBV10-2 to TRBJ1-5, with no clear D. Trimming shortened V by 3 bases and J by 0 bases, and 6 bases separated the two germline ends. There are 14 residues in the CDR3. From germline, CDR1 is WSHSY and CDR2 SAAADI. The CDR3 DNA is TGCGCCAGCAGTGAACGGGTTAGCAATCAGCCCCAGCATTTT. This sequence encodes CASSERVSNQPQHF.

This clonotype was counted between two and nine times. This chain uses TRBV28 with TRBJ2-7; possibly TRBD1 for D (6 bases). The CDR3 runs 16 residues. Trimming shortened V by 5 bases and J by 3 bases, and 20 bases separated the two germline ends. Germline V gives CDR1 MDHEN, CDR2 SYDVKM. CDR3 DNA sequence: TGTGCCAGCAGTCCCCCCCAAGACAGGTTTGGCTACGAGCAGTACTTC. Its protein is CASSPPQDRFGYEQYF.

This clonotype turned up a few times. V usage is TRBV7-9 and J usage is TRBJ2-1; TRBD2 matches at 13 bases. The V gene end was trimmed by 5 bases and the J gene end by 8 bases; junction bases not matched to a gene: 6. This CDR3 has 15 amino acids. Per the germline V gene, CDR1 is SEHNR and CDR2 is FQNEAQ (reference sequence). Here the CDR3 reads CASSLLAGGHDEQFF. CDR3 DNA sequence: TGTGCCAGCAGCCTACTAGCGGGGGGGCATGATGAGCAGTTCTTC.

The rearrangement uses TRBV10-2 and TRBJ2-7; 9 positions agree with TRBD2. CDR3 length: 13 amino acids. Germline CDR1 and CDR2: WSHSY and SAAADI. J was trimmed by 6 bases and V by 7 bases; bases with no gene match: 7. In DNA form, the CDR3 reads TGCGCCAGCACTCAAGCGGGAGGCTTCGAGCAGTACTTC. It encodes CASTQAGGFEQYF.

This clonotype showed up just a few times. The chain is built from TRBV29-1 and TRBJ2-1, with 8 bases lining up with TRBD2. In germline, CDR1 is SQVTM, CDR2 ANQGSEA. With 4 bases clipped from V and 8 bases from J, the junction kept 10 bases outside the gene matches. This CDR3 is built from 14 residues. The CDR3 protein is CSVGSGSIFHEQFF. The CDR3 bases are TGCAGCGTTGGAAGCGGGAGCATTTTCCATGAGCAGTTCTTC.

This chain links TRBV6-2 or TRBV6-3 with TRBJ2-5; TRBD2 agrees at 14 bases. The CDR3 is 21 amino acids. Germline CDR1 reads MNHEY; CDR2 reads SVGEGT. Trimming took 0 bases from V and 0 from J; bases not matched to a gene: 12. The CDR3 bases are TGTGCCAGCAGTTACTCGCCCCGACTAGCGGGGGGGCGGATGTACCAAGAGACCCAGTACTTC. Translated, it gives CASSYSPRLAGGRMYQETQYF.

V usage is TRBV6-1 and J usage is TRBJ1-2, with a possible D match to TRBD1 (5 bases). Deletions cut 7 bases from V and 0 bases from J, with 21 bases between. Per germline, CDR1 MNHNS and CDR2 SASEGT. The CDR3 has 17 amino acids. Here the CDR3 reads CASTTVGGPVSNYGYTF. Written as DNA, the CDR3 is TGTGCCAGCACCACGGTCGGGGGACCAGTATCTAACTATGGCTACACCTTC.

This chain joins TRBV29-1 and TRBJ2-6; no reliable D call. The CDR3 is 16 residues long. The germline V and J ends were trimmed by 5 bases and 0 bases, with 14 bases remaining between them. CDR1 and CDR2 (germline): SQVTM, ANQGSEA. The DNA of the CDR3 is TGCAGCGTTCACGCCCCGGACCCCTCTGGGGCCAACGTCCTGACTTTC. It yields the protein CSVHAPDPSGANVLTF.

The rearrangement links TRBV19 to TRBJ1-1; 8 nucleotides align to TRBD1. CDR3 length: 16 residues. Germline V CDR1 and CDR2: LNHDA, SQIVND (reference sequence). V shed 6 bases, J shed 3 bases, and the junction held 12 bases outside the gene matches. The CDR3 sequence is CASSPHRQGADTEAFF. For the CDR3, the DNA is TGTGCCAGTAGCCCCCATCGGCAGGGGGCCGACACTGAAGCTTTCTTT.

This clonotype has ten or more counts. The chain uses TRBV5-6 and TRBJ2-3, with TRBD2 matching over 8 bases. Germline trimming cut 4 bases from V and 2 bases from J; bases unmatched to any gene: 6. Per the germline V gene, CDR1 is SGHDT and CDR2 is YYEEEE. This CDR3 contains 15 residues. The CDR3, as DNA: TGTGCCAGCAGCCCGGGACTAGTTTACACAGATACGCAGTATTTT. Its protein product is CASSPGLVYTDTQYF. Looking up the rest from reference TRBV5-6 and TRBJ2-3 gives the full variable domain: DAGVTQSPTHLIKTRGQQVTLRCSPKSGHDTVSWYQQALGQGPQFIFQYYEEEERQRGNFPDRFSGHQFPNYSSELNVNALLLGDSALYLCASSPGLVYTDTQYFGPGTRLTVL.